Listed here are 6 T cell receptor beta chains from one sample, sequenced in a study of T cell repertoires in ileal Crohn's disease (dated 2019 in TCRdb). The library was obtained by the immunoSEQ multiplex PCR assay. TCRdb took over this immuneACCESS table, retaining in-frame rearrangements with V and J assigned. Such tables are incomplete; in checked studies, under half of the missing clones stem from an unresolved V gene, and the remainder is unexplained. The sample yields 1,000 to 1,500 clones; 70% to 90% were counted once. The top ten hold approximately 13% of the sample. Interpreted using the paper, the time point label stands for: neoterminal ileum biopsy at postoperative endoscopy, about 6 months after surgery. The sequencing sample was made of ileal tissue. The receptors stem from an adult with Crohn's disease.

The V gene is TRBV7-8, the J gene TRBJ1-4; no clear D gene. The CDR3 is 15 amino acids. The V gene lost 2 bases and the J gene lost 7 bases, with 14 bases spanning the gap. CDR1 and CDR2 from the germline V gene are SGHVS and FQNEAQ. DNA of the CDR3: TGTGCCAGCAGCTTAAACGAACAGAGTGTTGAAAAACTGTTTTTT. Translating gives CASSLNEQSVEKLFF. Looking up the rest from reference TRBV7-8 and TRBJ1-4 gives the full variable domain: GAGVSQSPRYKVAKRGQDVALRCDPISGHVSLFWYQQALGQGPEFLTYFQNEAQLDKSGLPSDRFFAERPEGSVSTLKIQRTQQEDSAVYLCASSLNEQSVEKLFFGSGTQLSVL.

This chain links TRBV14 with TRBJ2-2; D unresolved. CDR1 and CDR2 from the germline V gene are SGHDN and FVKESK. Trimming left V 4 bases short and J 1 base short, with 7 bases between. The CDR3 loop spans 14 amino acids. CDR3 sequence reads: CASSPYLNTGELFF. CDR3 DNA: TGTGCCAGCAGCCCCTACCTGAACACCGGGGAGCTGTTTTTT.

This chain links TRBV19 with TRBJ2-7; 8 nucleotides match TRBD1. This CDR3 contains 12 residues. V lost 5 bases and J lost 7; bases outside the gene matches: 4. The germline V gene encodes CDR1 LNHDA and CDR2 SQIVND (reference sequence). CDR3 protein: CASSPGQAEQYF. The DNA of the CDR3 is TGTGCCAGTAGTCCGGGACAGGCGGAGCAGTACTTC.

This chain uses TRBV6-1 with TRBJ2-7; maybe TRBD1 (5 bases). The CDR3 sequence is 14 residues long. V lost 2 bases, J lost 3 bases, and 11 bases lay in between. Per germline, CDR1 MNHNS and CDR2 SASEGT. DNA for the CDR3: TGTGCCAGCAGTGAACAGGGCCCCCTCTACGAGCAGTACTTC. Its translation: CASSEQGPLYEQYF.

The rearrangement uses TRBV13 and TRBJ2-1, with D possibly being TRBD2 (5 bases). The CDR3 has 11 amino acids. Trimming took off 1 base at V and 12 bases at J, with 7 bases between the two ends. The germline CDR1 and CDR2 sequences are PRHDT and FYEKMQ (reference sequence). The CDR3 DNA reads TGTGCCAGCAGCTTAGAAGAGGGGCAGTTCTTC. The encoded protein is CASSLEEGQFF.

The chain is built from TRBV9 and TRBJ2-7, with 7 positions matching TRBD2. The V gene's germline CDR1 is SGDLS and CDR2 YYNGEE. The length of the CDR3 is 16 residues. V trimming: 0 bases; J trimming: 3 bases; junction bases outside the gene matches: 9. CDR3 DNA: TGTGCCAGCAGCGTAGACTCAGCGGGGAACATCTACGAGCAGTACTTC. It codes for CASSVDSAGNIYEQYF.